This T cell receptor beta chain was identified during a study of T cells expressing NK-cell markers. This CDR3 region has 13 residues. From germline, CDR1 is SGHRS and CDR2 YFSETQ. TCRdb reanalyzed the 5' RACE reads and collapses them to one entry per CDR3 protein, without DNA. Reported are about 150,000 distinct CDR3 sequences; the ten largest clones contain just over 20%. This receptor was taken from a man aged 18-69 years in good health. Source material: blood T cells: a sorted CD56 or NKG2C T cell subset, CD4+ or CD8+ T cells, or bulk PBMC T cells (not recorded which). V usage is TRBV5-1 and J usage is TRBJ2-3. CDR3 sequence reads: CASSLATTDTQYF.